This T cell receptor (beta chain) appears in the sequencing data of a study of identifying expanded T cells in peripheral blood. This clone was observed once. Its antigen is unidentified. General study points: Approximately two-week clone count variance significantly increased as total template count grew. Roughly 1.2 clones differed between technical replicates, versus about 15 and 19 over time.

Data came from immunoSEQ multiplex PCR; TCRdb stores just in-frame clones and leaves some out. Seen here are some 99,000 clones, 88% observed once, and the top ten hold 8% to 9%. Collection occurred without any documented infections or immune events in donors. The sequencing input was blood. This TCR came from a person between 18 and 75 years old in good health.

CDR3 sequence reads: CASSQADRGNTEAFF. DNA of the CDR3: TGCGCCAGCAGCCAGGCCGACAGAGGGAACACTGAAGCTTTCTTT. V is TRBV4-1 and J is TRBJ1-1; D possibly corresponds to TRBD1 (5 bases). Trimming shortened V by 3 bases and J by 1 base, and 12 bases separated the two germline ends. Per germline, CDR1 MGHRA and CDR2 YSYEKL. CDR3 length equals 15 residues.